This T cell receptor beta chain was found in a study of regulatory T cells in long-lasting Graves disease. Trimming stripped 5 bases from V and 7 bases from J, with 15 bases between. Germline lookup yields CDR1 SEHNR and CDR2 FQNEAQ (reference sequence). This CDR3 spans 15 amino acids. Libraries of TCR beta came from iRepertoire HTBI primers plus Arm-PCR of CDR3 regions. MiXCR was run by TCRdb on the multiplex PCR reads, yielding one entry per CDR3 protein. The data contain roughly 560,000 distinct CDR3 sequences, about 16% of them singletons. The time point was: newly diagnosed GD, antithyroid drugs for less than 3 months. The TCR library was prepared using RNA isolated from PBMCs. These same records also appear under a second study, on T cells in Graves' hyperthyroidism and ophthalmopathy. In that study: Each diagnosis drew on symptoms, thyroxine, TRAb, thyroid ultrasound and orbital computed tomography findings. Blood also showed most of the thyroid clonotypes that were expanded above 0.001.

The clonotype was recovered from a middle-aged woman with Graves disease. The rearrangement joins TRBV7-9 to TRBJ1-6, with D possibly matching TRBD1 (5 bases). The sequences come from peripheral blood mononuclear cells (PBMCs), collected at new diagnosis, from a patient treated with antithyroid drugs. The CDR3 DNA sequence: TGTGCCAGCAGCCCACTGGGGCTGGAGAATTCACCCCTCCACTTT. Translating it yields CASSPLGLENSPLHF.